There are a few counts of the clone carrying this TCR beta chain. Its antigen is undetermined. The data are from a study of response to subunit inactivated influenza vaccine. General study results and limits: Each seasonal flu vaccination may recruit only limited new T cells, authors suggested.

TCRdb re-called the RT-PCR reads with MiXCR, one entry per CDR3 protein. The sample records hundreds of thousands of distinct CDR3 sequences, approximately 17% being singletons. The CDR3 runs 15 residues. V lost 0 bases, J lost 9 bases, and 8 bases stayed unmatched. CDR1 and CDR2 (germline): SGHVS, FNYEAQ. The source material was PBMCs from blood, sampled less than 6 days after vaccination. The chain uses TRBV7-6 and TRBJ1-1; 9 bases match TRBD1. The source of this sequence is a middle-aged man who received an inactivated influenza vaccine. The CDR3 DNA reads as TGTGCCAGCAGCTTAGCGGGACAGGGCAAAAATCAAGCTTTCTTT. Translated, it gives CASSLAGQGKNQAFF.